The T cell receptor beta chain under discussion was sequenced for a study of T cell changes during pregnancy in multiple sclerosis. Here immunoSEQ multiplex PCR was the method, and the copy in TCRdb shows in-frame clones only, minus some. Of 100,000 or so clones listed, around 93% are singletons. Trimming took 5 bases from V and 11 from J; bases not matched to a gene: 10. The CDR3 loop spans 15 amino acids. In germline, CDR1 is MDHEN, CDR2 SYDVKM. The chain couples TRBV28 to TRBJ1-6; 9 nucleotides line up with TRBD1. The clonotype originates from a female donor with multiple sclerosis, enrolled in a pregnancy study. Sequencing was performed on peripheral blood, taken after pregnancy. The CDR3 reads CASSPGDRVFAPLHF. CDR3 in DNA: TGTGCCAGCAGTCCAGGGGACAGGGTGTTTGCACCCCTCCACTTT.